The clone carrying this T cell receptor beta chain was seen a few times. Its antigen is as yet unknown. These data belong to a study of STAT5B mutations in CD4+ large granular lymphocyte leukemia. Under the authors' procedure: The detection floor for productive clonotype frequency was 2.59 x 10-5. TCRdb's table, derived via immunoSEQ multiplex PCR, lists solely in-frame clones and lacks some. The V and J calls and clone size were taken over from that table, and D and trimming were inferred from the DNA. This table has fewer than 45,000 clones, more than 70% appearing once. Looked up from germline, CDR1 is KGHSH and CDR2 is LQKENI. Trimming at V came to 0 bases and at J to 1 base, leaving 8 bases not matched to a gene. The CDR3 spans 17 residues. Healthy controls were blood donor buffy coats. Study observations and caveats: CD4-sorted patient repertoires seemed more clonal than healthy CD4+ repertoires. 8/27 top patient clones versus 2/35 control clones were TRBV06-family.

This chain joins TRBV18 and TRBJ2-7; 8 bases are shared with TRBD2. Specimen: CD4+ T cells from blood buffy coats. The clonotype comes from a human donor in good health. CDR3 nucleotides: TGTGCCAGCTCACCACCTGAACCCACTAGCGGATCCTACGAGCAGTACTTC. This translates into CASSPPEPTSGSYEQYF.